These T cell receptor beta chains were read from a single sample in a study of vaccination and CD4 T cells after COVID-19. Each CDR3 protein gets one entry after TCRdb re-called the PCR reads with MiXCR. The data contain roughly 30,000 distinct CDR3 sequences, approximately 51% of them singletons. The sample here was CD4+ T cells from blood, taken about 7 months after SARS-CoV-2 vaccination. Receptors originate from a human donor who had recovered from COVID-19. Both conserved end residues are part of each CDR3. The order of the fields is J gene, V gene, D gene, clone size, CDR3 length, CDR3 protein, CDR3 DNA. A D gene is named only where the DNA matches it firmly. A row's size may be missing; if present it is once, few, many or a size class.

J: TRBJ2-6
V: TRBV19
D: .
size: .
length: 15
CDR3: CASSIGGSGANVLTF
DNA: TGTGCCAGTAGTATTGGGGGATCCGGGGCTAACGTCCTGACTTTC

J: TRBJ2-3
V: TRBV7-9
D: TRBD2
size: once
length: 17
CDR3: CASSLRLAGGPPRAQYF
DNA: TGTGCCAGCAGCTTAAGACTAGCGGGAGGCCCTCCGCGGGCGCAGTATTTT

J: TRBJ1-1
V: TRBV6-5
D: .
size: once
length: 15
CDR3: CASSYSKVLNTEAFF
DNA: TGTGCCAGCAGTTACTCGAAGGTATTGAACACTGAAGCTTTCTTT

J: TRBJ1-5
V: TRBV27
D: TRBD1
size: .
length: 15
CDR3: CASSPTTGSNQPQHF
DNA: TGTGCCAGCAGTCCGACGACAGGGAGCAATCAGCCCCAGCATTTT

J: TRBJ2-7
V: TRBV28
D: .
size: .
length: 16
CDR3: CATRPYDGYPNVEQYF
DNA: TGTGCCACCCGTCCTTACGACGGGTACCCTAATGTCGAGCAGTACTTC

J: TRBJ2-7
V: TRBV10-2
D: .
size: once
length: 12
CDR3: CASSGAGVEQYF
DNA: TGCGCCAGCAGTGGGGCAGGGGTAGAGCAGTACTTC

J: TRBJ2-7
V: TRBV6-1
D: TRBD1
size: .
length: 13
CDR3: CASSGRGTYEQYF
DNA: TGTGCCAGCAGTGGCAGGGGGACCTACGAGCAGTACTTC

J: TRBJ2-5
V: TRBV25-1
D: .
size: few
length: 16
CDR3: CASSERAPGPVETQYF
DNA: TGTGCCAGCAGTGAAAGGGCTCCGGGCCCGGTGGAGACCCAGTACTTC

J: TRBJ2-3
V: TRBV4-1
D: .
size: .
length: 13
CDR3: CASSQAGSDTQYF
DNA: TGCGCCAGCAGCCAAGCAGGGTCCGATACGCAGTATTTT

J: TRBJ2-5
V: TRBV15
D: .
size: .
length: 12
CDR3: CATSRGKETQYF
DNA: TGTGCCACCAGCAGAGGCAAAGAGACCCAGTACTTC

J: TRBJ2-5
V: TRBV21-1
D: .
size: .
length: 16
CDR3: CASRGGASGSLETQYF
DNA: TGTGCCAGCAGGGGGGGAGCTAGCGGGAGTTTAGAGACCCAGTACTTC

J: TRBJ2-1
V: TRBV11-3
D: TRBD2
size: once
length: 17
CDR3: CASSLEPGLAGGYEQFF
DNA: TGTGCCAGCAGCCTAGAACCGGGACTAGCGGGGGGTTATGAGCAGTTCTTC

J: TRBJ2-3
V: TRBV7-9
D: TRBD2
size: .
length: 15
CDR3: CASSPPREGGDTQYF
DNA: TGTGCCAGCAGCCCCCCCAGGGAGGGTGGAGATACGCAGTATTTT

J: TRBJ2-1
V: TRBV20-1
D: TRBD2
size: few
length: 14
CDR3: CSAGLAGRLNEQFF
DNA: TGCAGTGCTGGACTAGCGGGACGTTTGAATGAGCAGTTCTTC

J: TRBJ2-7
V: TRBV27
D: TRBD1
size: few
length: 13
CDR3: CARLRQGAYEQYF
DNA: TGTGCCAGATTGAGACAGGGGGCCTACGAGCAGTACTTC

J: TRBJ2-1
V: TRBV19
D: .
size: .
length: 15
CDR3: CASSISVPAYNEQFF
DNA: TGTGCCAGTAGTATAAGCGTCCCTGCCTACAATGAGCAGTTCTTC

J: TRBJ1-1
V: TRBV6-1
D: TRBD1
size: few
length: 12
CDR3: CASQPVDRGAFF
DNA: TGTGCCAGCCAACCGGTAGACAGGGGGGCTTTCTTT

J: TRBJ1-1
V: TRBV2
D: .
size: .
length: 13
CDR3: CASDPGVNTEAFF
DNA: TGTGCCAGCGACCCGGGGGTGAACACTGAAGCTTTCTTT

J: TRBJ2-7
V: TRBV7-9
D: TRBD2
size: .
length: 16
CDR3: CASSGLAGETRYEQYF
DNA: TGTGCCAGCAGTGGACTAGCGGGAGAAACCAGGTACGAGCAGTACTTC

J: TRBJ1-1
V: TRBV28
D: .
size: .
length: 18
CDR3: CATSRLSLQGSMNTEAFF
DNA: TGTGCCACCTCAAGGCTTTCCCTCCAGGGGAGCATGAACACTGAAGCTTTCTTT

J: TRBJ2-1
V: TRBV7-6
D: .
size: .
length: 14
CDR3: CASSSSGSQDEQFF
DNA: TGTGCCAGCAGCAGTTCCGGGAGCCAGGATGAGCAGTTCTTC

J: TRBJ1-2
V: TRBV20-1
D: .
size: few
length: 14
CDR3: CSARDFPVSQDYTF
DNA: TGCAGTGCTAGAGATTTCCCCGTGAGCCAGGACTACACCTTC

J: TRBJ2-2
V: TRBV7-7
D: .
size: .
length: 16
CDR3: CASSSQRGSGTGELFF
DNA: TGTGCCAGCAGCTCCCAGAGGGGGTCGGGCACCGGGGAGCTGTTTTTT

J: TRBJ1-5
V: TRBV7-8
D: .
size: .
length: 15
CDR3: CASSQTAGANQPQHF
DNA: TGTGCCAGCAGCCAGACGGCAGGGGCTAATCAGCCCCAGCATTTT

J: TRBJ2-5
V: TRBV15
D: .
size: .
length: 16
CDR3: CATSRGFRGAAETQYF
DNA: TGTGCCACCAGCAGAGGGTTCCGGGGGGCCGCGGAGACCCAGTACTTC

J: TRBJ2-4
V: TRBV7-2
D: TRBD1
size: .
length: 15
CDR3: CASSLGQGAKNIQYF
DNA: TGTGCCAGCAGCTTGGGACAGGGGGCCAAAAACATTCAGTACTTC

J: TRBJ2-7
V: TRBV7-2
D: .
size: .
length: 13
CDR3: CASSLARGGVRYF
DNA: TGTGCCAGCAGCTTAGCGCGTGGCGGCGTGAGGTACTTC

J: TRBJ1-2
V: TRBV6-1
D: TRBD1
size: .
length: 13
CDR3: CASSLRQGDGYTF
DNA: TGTGCCAGCAGCCTTAGACAGGGGGACGGCTACACCTTC